This T cell receptor beta chain is drawn from a study of T cell repertoires in cytomegalovirus infection. Study background: Use of recently identified HLA-C-restricted and well-studied HLA-B-restricted CMV epitopes was part of the study. Matching HLA type and CMV infection were both indicated by public TCR beta signatures.

TCRdb processed the reads anew with MiXCR; each CDR3 protein has one entry. Among about 89,000 distinct CDR3 sequences listed, around 32% were seen once. Findings of the study overall: What dominated the ex vivo response were HLA-C-restricted CMV-specific TCR beta clonotypes. Carriers of CMV plus the relevant HLA were identified by cumulative public TCR beta family frequency.

About this clonotype: Its antigen is still unknown.

This CDR3 comprises 15 residues. After removal of 2 bases from V and 4 bases from J, the junction contained 4 bases not matched to a gene. Germline CDR1 and CDR2: MNHEY and SMNVEV (reference sequence). The V gene is TRBV27, the J gene TRBJ1-3; 8 positions agree with TRBD1. The material sequenced was CD8+ T cells from cultured PBMCs, taken from culture after CMV antigen stimulation. This sequence originates from a human donor in good health (CMV status not recorded). Some clones in this sample may be carry-over from other donors' samples. CDR3 residues: CASSLTGTGGNTIYF. CDR3 nucleotides: TGTGCCAGCAGTTTAACCGGGACAGGAGGAAACACCATATATTTT.